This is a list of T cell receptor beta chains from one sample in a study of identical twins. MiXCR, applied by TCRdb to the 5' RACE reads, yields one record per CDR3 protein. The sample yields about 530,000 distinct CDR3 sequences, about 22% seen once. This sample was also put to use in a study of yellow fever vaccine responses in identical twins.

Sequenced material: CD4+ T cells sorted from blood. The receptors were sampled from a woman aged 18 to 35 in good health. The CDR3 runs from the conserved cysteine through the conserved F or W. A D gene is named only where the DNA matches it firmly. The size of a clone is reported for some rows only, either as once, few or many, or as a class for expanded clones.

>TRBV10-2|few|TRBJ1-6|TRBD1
TGCGCCAGCAGTGAGTCCGGGACAGCAGGTTCACCCCTCCACTTT
CASSESGTAGSPLHF
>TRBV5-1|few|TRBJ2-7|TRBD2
TGCGCCAGCAGCTTGGGGACTAGCGGGAGAAAATTGAGGAACGAGCAGTACTTC
CASSLGTSGRKLRNEQYF
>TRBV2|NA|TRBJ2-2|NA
TGTGCCAGCAGCGAGGACAGTAGGTTCGCGAACACCGGGGAGCTGTTTTTT
CASSEDSRFANTGELFF
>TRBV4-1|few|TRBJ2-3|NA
TGCGCCAGCAGTTCGCCGGGGCCCACAGATACGCAGTATTTT
CASSSPGPTDTQYF
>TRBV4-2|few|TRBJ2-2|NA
TGTGCCAGCAGCCAAGGGATTAGGGCCGGGGAGCTGTTTTTT
CASSQGIRAGELFF
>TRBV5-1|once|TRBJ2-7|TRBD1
TGCGCCAGCAGCTTATTAGTGGGGACAGGCTACGAGCAGTACTTC
CASSLLVGTGYEQYF
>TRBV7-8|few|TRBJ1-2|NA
TGTGCCAGCAGCTTAACTAGGGACTATGGCTACACCTTC
CASSLTRDYGYTF
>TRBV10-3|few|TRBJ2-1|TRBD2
TGTGCCACCGGGTCGACTAGCGGGAGTCTTAATGAGCAGTTCTTC
CATGSTSGSLNEQFF
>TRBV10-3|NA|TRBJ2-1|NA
TGTGCCATCACCCCTTCCCAACTGGGCAATGAGCAGTTCTTC
CAITPSQLGNEQFF
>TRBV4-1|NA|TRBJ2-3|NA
TGCGCCAGCAGCAAACAGGGTAATGGCAAAGATACGCAGTATTTT
CASSKQGNGKDTQYF
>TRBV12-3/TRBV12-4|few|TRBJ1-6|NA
TGTGCCAGCAGTACCGGACTGGGAATCTCACCCCTCCACTTT
CASSTGLGISPLHF
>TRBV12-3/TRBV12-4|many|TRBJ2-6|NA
TGTGCCAGCAGCCACAGCTCTGGGGCCAACGTCCTGACTTTC
CASSHSSGANVLTF
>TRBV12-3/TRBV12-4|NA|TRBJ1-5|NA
TGTGCCAGCAGCTTAGAGGGACCCCAGCATTTT
CASSLEGPQHF
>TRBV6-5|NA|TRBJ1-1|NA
TGTGCCAGCAGTTACTCCGTGTGGGGAATGAACACTGAAGCTTTCTTT
CASSYSVWGMNTEAFF
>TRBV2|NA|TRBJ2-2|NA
TGTGCCAGCAGTTGGTCGAACACCGGGGAGCTGTTTTTT
CASSWSNTGELFF
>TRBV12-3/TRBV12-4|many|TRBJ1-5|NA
TGTGCCAGCAGCTTAGCCGAGAATCAGCCCCAGCATTTT
CASSLAENQPQHF
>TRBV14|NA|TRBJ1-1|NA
TGTGCCAGCAGCCAGACACCCCCGGGCACTGAAGCTTTCTTT
CASSQTPPGTEAFF
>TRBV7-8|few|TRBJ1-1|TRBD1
TGTGCCAGCAGCACCGACAGGGGCGCTGAAGCTTTCTTT
CASSTDRGAEAFF
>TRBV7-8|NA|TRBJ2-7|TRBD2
TGTGCCAGCAGCTTAGGGGAAGCGGGGGACCACGAGCAGTACTTC
CASSLGEAGDHEQYF
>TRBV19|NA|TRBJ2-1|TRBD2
TGTGCCAGTAGTATAACCACGGGACTAGCGGCCTCCTACAATGAGCAGTTCTTC
CASSITTGLAASYNEQFF
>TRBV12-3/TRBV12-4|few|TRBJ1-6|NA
TGTGCCAGCAGTTTCGGTTCCGATTCACCCCTCCACTTT
CASSFGSDSPLHF
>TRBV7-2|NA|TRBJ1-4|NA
TGTGCCAGCAGCCCGACCCTCGCCGGGGGAAAACTGTTTTTT
CASSPTLAGGKLFF
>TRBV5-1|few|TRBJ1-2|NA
TGCGCCAGCCGAGAAGGTGTTGGCTACACCTTC
CASREGVGYTF
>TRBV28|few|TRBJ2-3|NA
TGTGCCAGCAGTTTCCCCCCGCCCCGGGGTACAGATACGCAGTATTTT
CASSFPPPRGTDTQYF
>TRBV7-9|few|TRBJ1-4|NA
TGTGCCAGCAGCTTGAGGGAGCTTAATGAAAAACTGTTTTTT
CASSLRELNEKLFF
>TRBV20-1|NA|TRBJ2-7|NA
TGCAGTGCTGGAAACAGGGGGGGGCCCTACGAGCAGTACTTC
CSAGNRGGPYEQYF
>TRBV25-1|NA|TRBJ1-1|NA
TGTGCCAGCAGGTCTCAGGAGCCTATACCTGAAGCTTTCTTT
CASRSQEPIPEAFF
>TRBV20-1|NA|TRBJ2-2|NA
TGCAGTGCTAGAGAAAACTCCTTGTGGACCGGGGAGCTGTTTTTT
CSARENSLWTGELFF
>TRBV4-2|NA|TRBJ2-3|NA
TGTGCCAGCAGCCAAGAGAGGTTTCTAGGGTCAGATACGCAGTATTTT
CASSQERFLGSDTQYF
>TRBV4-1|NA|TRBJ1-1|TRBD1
TGCGCCAGCAGCCAAGCTGCACGGACAGGGTTGAACACTGAAGCTTTCTTT
CASSQAARTGLNTEAFF
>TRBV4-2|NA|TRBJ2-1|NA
TGTGCCAGCAGCCAAGATGGGGGCAATGAGCAGTTCTTC
CASSQDGGNEQFF
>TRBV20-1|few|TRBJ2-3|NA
TGCAGTCCCATAGCGTCTAGCACAGATACGCAGTATTTT
CSPIASSTDTQYF
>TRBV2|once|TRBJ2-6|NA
TGTGCCAGCAGTACAGTATCCGGGGCCAACGTCCTGACTTTC
CASSTVSGANVLTF
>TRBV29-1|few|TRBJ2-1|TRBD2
TGCAGCGTTGAAGGGGGTAGCGGGACCTCCCGAAGCTTC
CSVEGGSGTSRSF
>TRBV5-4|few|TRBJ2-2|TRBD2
TGTGCCACGAAGATGGGACTAGCGGGAGTATCCGGGGAGCTGTTTTTT
CATKMGLAGVSGELFF
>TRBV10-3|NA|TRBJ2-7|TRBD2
TGTGCCATCAGAGTCTTGAGCGGGAGCTCCTACGAGCAGTACTTC
CAIRVLSGSSYEQYF
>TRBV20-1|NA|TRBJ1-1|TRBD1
TGCAGTGTCAGAGGGCAGGGGGCTAGGGCCACTGAAGCTTTCTTT
CSVRGQGARATEAFF
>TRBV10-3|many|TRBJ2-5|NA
TGTGCCATCAGTGAGTCCAGTGGCCGGGAGGGGGCGACCCAGTACTTC
CAISESSGREGATQYF
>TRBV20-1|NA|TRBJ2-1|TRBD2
TGCAGTGTGTCTAGCGGGAGGAATGAGCAGTTCTTC
CSVSSGRNEQFF
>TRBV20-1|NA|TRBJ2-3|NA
TGCAGTGCTAGTTGGAGCGGCTTCACAGATACGCAGTATTTT
CSASWSGFTDTQYF
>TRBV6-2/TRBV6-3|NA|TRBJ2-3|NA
TGTGCCAGCAGCCCCGAGGTCAGGGTGAACACAGATACGCAGTATTTT
CASSPEVRVNTDTQYF
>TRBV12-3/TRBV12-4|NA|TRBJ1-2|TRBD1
TGTGCCAGCAGGGGGACAGGGGCTGGCTACACCTTC
CASRGTGAGYTF
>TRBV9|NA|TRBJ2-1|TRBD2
TGTGCCAGCAGCGCCTTTAGCGGGGGCGGCAATGAGCAGTTCTTC
CASSAFSGGGNEQFF
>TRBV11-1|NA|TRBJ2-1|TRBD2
TGTGCCAGCAGCTCGACTAGCGGGAGGGCTAGCTCCTACAATGAGCAGTTCTTC
CASSSTSGRASSYNEQFF
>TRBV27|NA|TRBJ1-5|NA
TGTGCCAGCAGTTTAGGGGTCCTTAGCAATCAGCCCCAGCATTTT
CASSLGVLSNQPQHF